The entry below describes one TCR beta chain. Antigen unknown. Individual cDNA molecules were tagged with unique molecular identifiers. TCRdb processed the 5' RACE reads anew with MiXCR; each CDR3 protein has one entry. The data show about 88,000 distinct CDR3 sequences, under 15% seen once. The ends were cut back, 2 bases at V and 5 bases at J, with 13 bases in the middle. The CDR3 has 15 amino acids. Germline V CDR1 and CDR2: SNHLY, FYNNEI. The data derive from a study of early T cells in non-severe SARS-CoV-2 infection. The wider study: Investigators sequenced bulk RNA drawn from unsorted whole blood, and chains remained unpaired. Findings of the study overall: VDJdb matching, biased toward anti-spike CD8 responses, missed private and CD4 specificities.

This chain links TRBV2 with TRBJ2-1, with D possibly TRBD2 on 6 matching bases. The specimen sequenced was whole blood. The TCR originated in an adult who was a healthcare worker with PCR-confirmed SARS-CoV-2 infection or an uninfected control (not recorded which). CDR3 amino acids: CASSERRGRDNEQFF. The DNA for the CDR3 is TGTGCCAGCAGTGAAAGGAGGGGACGTGACAATGAGCAGTTCTTC. Complete variable domain (other parts from reference TRBV2 and TRBJ2-1): EPEVTQTPSHQVTQMGQEVILRCVPISNHLYFYWYRQILGQKVEFLVSFYNNEISEKSEIFDDQFSVERPDGSNFTLKIRSTKLEDSAMYFCASSERRGRDNEQFFGPGTRLTVL.